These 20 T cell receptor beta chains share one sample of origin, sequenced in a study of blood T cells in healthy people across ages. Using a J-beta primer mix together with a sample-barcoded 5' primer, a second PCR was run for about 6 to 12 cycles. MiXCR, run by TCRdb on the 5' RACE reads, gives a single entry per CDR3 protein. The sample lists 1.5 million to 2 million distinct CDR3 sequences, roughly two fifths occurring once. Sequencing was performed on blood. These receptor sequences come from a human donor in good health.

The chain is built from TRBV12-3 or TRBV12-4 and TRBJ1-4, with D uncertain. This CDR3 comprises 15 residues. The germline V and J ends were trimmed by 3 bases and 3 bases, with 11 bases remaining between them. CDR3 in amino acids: CASSFMGSANEKLFF. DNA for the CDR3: TGTGCCAGCAGTTTTATGGGCTCGGCTAATGAAAAACTGTTTTTT.

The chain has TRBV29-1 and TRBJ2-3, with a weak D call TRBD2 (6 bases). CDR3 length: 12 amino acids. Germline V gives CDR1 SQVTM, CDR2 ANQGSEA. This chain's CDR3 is CSTGVNTDTQYF. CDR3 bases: TGCTCAACGGGGGTGAACACAGATACGCAGTATTTT.

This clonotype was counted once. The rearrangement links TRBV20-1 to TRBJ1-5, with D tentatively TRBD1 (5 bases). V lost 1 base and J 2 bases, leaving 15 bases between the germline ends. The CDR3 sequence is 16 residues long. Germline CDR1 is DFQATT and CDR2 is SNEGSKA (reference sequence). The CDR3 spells CSARAPGGAGNQPQHF. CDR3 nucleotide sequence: TGCAGTGCTAGAGCACCAGGAGGGGCTGGCAATCAGCCCCAGCATTTT.

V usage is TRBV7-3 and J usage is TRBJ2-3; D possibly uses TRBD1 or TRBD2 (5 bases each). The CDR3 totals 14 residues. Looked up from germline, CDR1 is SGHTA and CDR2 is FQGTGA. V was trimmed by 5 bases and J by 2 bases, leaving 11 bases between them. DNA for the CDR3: TGTGCCAGCAGCCCGGGACGGAACACAGATACGCAGTATTTT. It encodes CASSPGRNTDTQYF.

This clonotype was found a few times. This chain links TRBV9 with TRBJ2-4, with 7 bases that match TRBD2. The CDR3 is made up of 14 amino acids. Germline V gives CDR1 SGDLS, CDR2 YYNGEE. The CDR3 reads CSRGDRLAKNIQYF. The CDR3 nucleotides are TGTTCCCGGGGGGATAGGCTAGCCAAAAACATTCAGTACTTC.

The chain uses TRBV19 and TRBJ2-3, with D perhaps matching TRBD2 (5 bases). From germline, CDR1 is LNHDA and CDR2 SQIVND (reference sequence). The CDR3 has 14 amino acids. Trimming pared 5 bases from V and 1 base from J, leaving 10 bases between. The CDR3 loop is CASSRFGGTDTQYF. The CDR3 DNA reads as TGTGCCAGTAGTCGTTTCGGGGGCACAGATACGCAGTATTTT.

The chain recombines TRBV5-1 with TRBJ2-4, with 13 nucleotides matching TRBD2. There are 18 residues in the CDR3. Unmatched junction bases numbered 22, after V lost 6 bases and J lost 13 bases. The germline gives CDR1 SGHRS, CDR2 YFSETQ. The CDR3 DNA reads TGCGCCAGCAAAAGCTTGACTAGCGGGGGGCCGAGTAGCAATGAGCAGTACTTC. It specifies CASKSLTSGGPSSNEQYF.

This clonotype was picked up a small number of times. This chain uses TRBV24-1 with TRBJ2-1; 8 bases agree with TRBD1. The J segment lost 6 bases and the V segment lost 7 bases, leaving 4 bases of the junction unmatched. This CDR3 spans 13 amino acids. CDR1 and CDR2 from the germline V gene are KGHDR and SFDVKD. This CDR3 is CATRQGASNEQFF. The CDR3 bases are TGTGCCACCAGGCAGGGGGCAAGCAATGAGCAGTTCTTC.

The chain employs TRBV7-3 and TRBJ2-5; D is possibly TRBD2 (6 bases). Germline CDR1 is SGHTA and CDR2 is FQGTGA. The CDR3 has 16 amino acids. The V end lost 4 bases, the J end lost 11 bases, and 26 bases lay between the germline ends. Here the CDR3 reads CASSYLGTGVESQQYF. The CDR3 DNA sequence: TGTGCCAGCAGCTACCTGGGGACGGGGGTGGAGAGTCAGCAGTACTTC.

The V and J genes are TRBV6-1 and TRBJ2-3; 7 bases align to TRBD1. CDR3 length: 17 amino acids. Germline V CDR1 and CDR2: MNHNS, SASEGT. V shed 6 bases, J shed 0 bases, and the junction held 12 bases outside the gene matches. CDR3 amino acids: CASSHDRETASTDTQYF. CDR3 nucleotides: TGTGCCAGCAGCCACGACAGGGAGACGGCTAGCACAGATACGCAGTATTTT.

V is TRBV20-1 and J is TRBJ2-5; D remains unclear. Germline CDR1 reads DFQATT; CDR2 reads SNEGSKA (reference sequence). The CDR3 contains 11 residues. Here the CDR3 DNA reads TGCAGGGCTGGTCCTGGGGAGACCCAGTACTTC. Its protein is CRAGPGETQYF.

The CDR3 protein is CASSLGLGGFSSGANVLTF. The CDR3 DNA reads as TGTGCCAGCAGCTTAGGTCTAGGGGGGTTCTCGTCGGGGGCCAACGTCCTGACTTTC. The rearrangement uses TRBV7-2 and TRBJ2-6; the D call may be TRBD1 or TRBD2 (6 bases each). Germline V lookup: CDR1 SGHTA, CDR2 FQGNSA. This CDR3 has 19 amino acids. V lost 1 base and J 4 bases, leaving 20 bases between the germline ends.

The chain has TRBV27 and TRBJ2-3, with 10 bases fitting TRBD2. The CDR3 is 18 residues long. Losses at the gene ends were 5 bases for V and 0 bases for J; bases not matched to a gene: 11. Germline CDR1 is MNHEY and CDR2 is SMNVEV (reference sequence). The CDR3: CASSTIPGLATSTDTQYF. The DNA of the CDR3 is TGTGCCAGCAGTACAATACCGGGACTAGCGACTAGCACAGATACGCAGTATTTT.

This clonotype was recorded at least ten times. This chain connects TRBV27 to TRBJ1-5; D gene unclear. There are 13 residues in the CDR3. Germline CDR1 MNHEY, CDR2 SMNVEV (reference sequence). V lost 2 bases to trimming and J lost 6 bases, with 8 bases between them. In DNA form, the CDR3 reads TGTGCCAGCAGTTTAGGTGCGGGTCAGCCCCAGCATTTT. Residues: CASSLGAGQPQHF.

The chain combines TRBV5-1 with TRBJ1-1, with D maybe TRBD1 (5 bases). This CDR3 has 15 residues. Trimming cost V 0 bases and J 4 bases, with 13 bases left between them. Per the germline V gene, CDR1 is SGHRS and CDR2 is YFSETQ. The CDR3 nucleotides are TGCGCCAGCAGCTTGGCCCAACAGGTGGCCACTGAAGCTTTCTTT. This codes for CASSLAQQVATEAFF. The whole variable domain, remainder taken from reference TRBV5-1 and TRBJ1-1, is KAGVTQTPRYLIKTRGQQVTLSCSPISGHRSVSWYQQTPGQGLQFLFEYFSETQRNKGNFPGRFSGRQFSNSRSEMNVSTLELGDSALYLCASSLAQQVATEAFFGQGTRLTVV.

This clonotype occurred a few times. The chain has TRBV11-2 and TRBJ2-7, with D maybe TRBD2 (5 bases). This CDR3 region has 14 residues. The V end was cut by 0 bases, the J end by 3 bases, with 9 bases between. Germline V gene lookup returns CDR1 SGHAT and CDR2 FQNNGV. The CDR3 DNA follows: TGTGCCAGCAGCTTAGATGGGAGCGGCTACGAGCAGTACTTC. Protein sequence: CASSLDGSGYEQYF.

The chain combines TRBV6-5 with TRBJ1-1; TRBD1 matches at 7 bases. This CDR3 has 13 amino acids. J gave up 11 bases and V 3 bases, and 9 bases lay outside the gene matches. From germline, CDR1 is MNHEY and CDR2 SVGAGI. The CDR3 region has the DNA TGTGCCAGCAGTTATAGGGGGGGCAGGGGGGCTTTCTTT. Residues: CASSYRGGRGAFF.

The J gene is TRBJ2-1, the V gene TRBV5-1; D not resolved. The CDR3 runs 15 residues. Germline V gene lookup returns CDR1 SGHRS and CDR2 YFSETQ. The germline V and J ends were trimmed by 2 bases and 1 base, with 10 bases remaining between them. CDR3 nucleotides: TGCGCCAGCAGCTTCAGCATCGAATCCTACAATGAGCAGTTCTTC. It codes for CASSFSIESYNEQFF.

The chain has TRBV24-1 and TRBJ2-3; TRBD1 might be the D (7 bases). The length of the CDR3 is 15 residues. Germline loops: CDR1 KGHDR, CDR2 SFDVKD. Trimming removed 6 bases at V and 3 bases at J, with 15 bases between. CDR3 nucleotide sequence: TGTGCCACCAGTCAGAGACAGGGAGGAACAGATACGCAGTATTTT. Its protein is CATSQRQGGTDTQYF.

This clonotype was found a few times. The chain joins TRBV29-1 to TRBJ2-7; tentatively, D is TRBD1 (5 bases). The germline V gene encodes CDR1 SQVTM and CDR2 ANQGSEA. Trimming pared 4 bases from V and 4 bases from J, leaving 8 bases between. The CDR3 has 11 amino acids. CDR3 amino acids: CSVVQEYEQYF. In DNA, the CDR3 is TGCAGCGTTGTACAGGAATACGAGCAGTACTTC.